Listed here are 15 T cell receptor beta chains from one sample, sequenced in a study of OX40 agonist ivuxolimab in advanced cancers. Libraries were made using the immunoSEQ multiplex PCR assay. TCRdb limited this immuneACCESS table to in-frame rearrangements with V and J called. A share of clones is missing; checked studies link under half to unresolved V genes, and the rest is unexplained. The sample includes about 27,000 clones, with approximately 86% observed a single time. The top ten clonotypes cover 25% to 35% of the sample. The material sequenced was CD4+ or CD8+ T cells sorted from blood, taken in a trial of the OX40 agonist ivuxolimab. These receptors all stem from an adult with an advanced solid tumor such as melanoma, head and neck, liver or kidney cancer.

This clone occurred once. V gene TRBV10-3 combines with J gene TRBJ2-2; D is unresolved. CDR1 and CDR2 (germline): ENHRY, SYGVKD. V was shortened by 6 bases and J by 5 bases, with 7 bases between the two germline ends. This CDR3 is built from 12 residues. Written as DNA, the CDR3 is TGTGCCATCAGCCTGATGACCGGGGAGCTGTTTTTT. Residues: CAISLMTGELFF.

The genes are TRBV28 and TRBJ2-1; the D gene is possibly TRBD2 (6 bases). This CDR3 has 14 amino acids. The V and J ends lost 4 bases and 12 bases respectively, with 19 bases between them. Germline V lookup: CDR1 MDHEN, CDR2 SYDVKM. The CDR3 DNA follows: TGTGCCAGCAGTTCCGGATTCGGGACTCTACGGCAGTTCTTC. It translates to CASSSGFGTLRQFF.

To note about this clone: Other nucleotide sequences from this sample produce the same CDR3. The genes are TRBV27 and TRBJ2-7; 8 bases fit TRBD1. The CDR3 totals 14 residues. Trimming removed 6 bases from V and 4 bases from J; junction bases left unmatched: 8. In germline, CDR1 is MNHEY, CDR2 SMNVEV (reference sequence). The CDR3 loop is CASSPDREVYEQYF. CDR3 sequence (DNA): TGTGCCAGCAGCCCGGACAGGGAGGTTTACGAGCAGTACTTC.

The CDR3 spells CASSLGGRGELFF. For the CDR3, the DNA is TGTGCCAGCAGTTTGGGGGGGCGCGGGGAGCTGTTTTTT. V gene TRBV27 combines with J gene TRBJ2-2; a possible D gene is TRBD2 (7 bases). Between the trimmed V and J ends, which lost 3 bases and 7 bases, there was a span of 9 bases. CDR3 length equals 13 residues. In germline, CDR1 is MNHEY, CDR2 SMNVEV (reference sequence).

This clone was found once. The chain joins TRBV11-2 to TRBJ1-4; D call uncertain. Germline loops: CDR1 SGHAT, CDR2 FQNNGV. This CDR3 spans 13 amino acids. V lost 3 bases and J lost 14, with 16 bases in between. CDR3 loop: CASSFGVGYGLFF. In DNA, the CDR3 is TGTGCCAGCAGCTTCGGGGTGGGATACGGGCTGTTTTTT.

The chain uses TRBV7-9 and TRBJ1-2, with D unclear. CDR1 is SEHNR and CDR2 is FQNEAQ in the germline V gene (reference sequence). This CDR3 has 15 amino acids. Between the trimmed V and J ends, which lost 5 bases and 1 base, there was a span of 14 bases. The CDR3 nucleotides read TGTGCCAGCAGCGGCGAGTTACAGATTAACTATGGCTACACCTTC. It translates to CASSGELQINYGYTF.

This rearrangement joins TRBV6-5 to TRBJ2-2; 10 bases fit TRBD2. Germline values: CDR1 MNHEY, CDR2 SVGAGI. The V gene end was trimmed by 4 bases and the J gene end by 6 bases; junction bases not matched to a gene: 2. The CDR3 extends over 14 amino acids. CDR3 bases: TGTGCCAGCAGTTTAGCGGGAGGTCCCGGGGAGCTGTTTTTT. This sequence encodes CASSLAGGPGELFF.

The chain employs TRBV28 and TRBJ1-2; D may be TRBD1 (5 bases). The CDR3 contains 14 residues. Germline CDR1 reads MDHEN; CDR2 reads SYDVKM. The V end lost 2 bases, the J end lost 3 bases, and 10 bases lay between the germline ends. The CDR3 here is CASSLGAFDYGYTF. CDR3 nucleotides: TGTGCCAGCAGTTTAGGGGCCTTTGACTATGGCTACACCTTC.

The chain links TRBV7-6 to TRBJ2-1; 11 nucleotides agree with TRBD2. The CDR3 sequence is 15 residues long. CDR1 and CDR2 (germline): SGHVS, FNYEAQ. The junction had 3 bases not matched to a gene; V was cut back by 3 bases and J by 5 bases. Written as DNA, the CDR3 is TGTGCCAGCAGCTTTCTAGCGGGAGGCCACAATGAGCAGTTCTTC. This translates into CASSFLAGGHNEQFF.

Here the CDR3 DNA reads TGTGCCAGCAGCTTCTATAGCGGGAGGGCCGCGGGGACCGGGGAGCTGTTTTTT. It yields the protein CASSFYSGRAAGTGELFF. The V call is TRBV5-4, the J call TRBJ2-2, with 11 bases matching TRBD2. CDR1 and CDR2 from the germline V gene are SGHNT and YYREEE (reference sequence). The CDR3 sequence is 18 residues long. The trim removed 2 bases at V and 5 bases at J, leaving 11 bases unmatched.

The chain combines TRBV19 with TRBJ2-1, with 11 bases fitting TRBD2. The trim removed 1 base at V and 3 bases at J, leaving 2 bases unmatched. The CDR3 runs to 16 residues. Germline-derived CDR1 and CDR2 are LNHDA and SQIVND (reference sequence). The CDR3 DNA reads TGTGCCAGTAGTATAGTTACTAGCGGGAGCTACAATGAGCAGTTCTTC. Protein: CASSIVTSGSYNEQFF. The whole variable domain, remainder taken from reference TRBV19 and TRBJ2-1, is DGGITQSPKYLFRKEGQNVTLSCEQNLNHDAMYWYRQDPGQGLRLIYYSQIVNDFQKGDIAEGYSVSREKKESFPLTVTSAQKNPTAFYLCASSIVTSGSYNEQFFGPGTRLTVL.

This chain connects TRBV9 to TRBJ2-1, with D possibly matching TRBD1 (5 bases). The CDR3 contains 18 residues. The V end was cut by 7 bases, the J end by 4 bases, with 27 bases between. CDR1 SGDLS and CDR2 YYNGEE come from the germline V gene. The CDR3, as DNA: TGTGCCAGCGGACACCCTACCGGAACACCTCTTGATTACAATGAGCAGTTCTTC. This gives the protein CASGHPTGTPLDYNEQFF.

This chain joins TRBV25-1 and TRBJ1-1; a weak D match, TRBD1 (5 bases). This CDR3 spans 12 amino acids. Germline assignment: CDR1 MGHDK and CDR2 SYGVNS. V was trimmed by 5 bases and J by 4 bases, leaving 8 bases between them. CDR3 residues: CASSQGGTEAFF. The CDR3 region has the DNA TGTGCCAGCAGTCAGGGCGGCACTGAAGCTTTCTTT.

This clone was found a few times. The CDR3 DNA reads as TGTGCCAGCAGTATAACAGTGGGAACTGAAGCTTTCTTT. Protein: CASSITVGTEAFF. This chain links TRBV27 with TRBJ1-1; D uncertain. V was cut by 5 bases and J by 5 bases, with 12 bases left in between. Germline values: CDR1 MNHEY, CDR2 SMNVEV (reference sequence). There are 13 residues in the CDR3.

The chain uses TRBV19 and TRBJ2-6; possibly TRBD1 for D (6 bases). Germline V gene data show CDR1 as LNHDA and CDR2 as SQIVND (reference sequence). This CDR3 has 18 residues. The V end lost 5 bases, the J end lost 5 bases, and 22 bases lay between the germline ends. CDR3 sequence: CASSRFGTNHSRANVLTF. The CDR3 DNA is TGTGCCAGTAGTCGGTTCGGGACAAATCACAGTCGGGCCAACGTCCTGACTTTC.